The present entry profiles one T cell receptor beta chain with its context. The target antigen is unknown. The CDR3 runs to 15 residues. V shed 5 bases and J shed 0 bases, with 11 bases lying between them. From germline, CDR1 is SGDLS and CDR2 YYNGEE. The data were taken from a study of siplizumab effects on memory and regulatory T cells. The study, taken as a whole, reports: Proliferating siplizumab-cultured Tregs lacked confirmed suppressive function. Roughly 75-95% of proliferating CD4+ or CD8+ clones lacked a naive or memory phenotype that could be assigned. The naive T cell population seemed more diverse than memory cells and seemed a major contributor to the alloresponse. The mean Treg-derived percentage of mappable alloreactive CD4+ clones was 65% to 75% with siplizumab compared with roughly 30% in controls.

Profiled with immunoSEQ multiplex PCR; TCRdb holds only in-frame clones, not every one. This repertoire shows 87,000 or so clones, around 94% found once; its top ten account for roughly 0.29%. The sequence was obtained from a human donor in good health. The chain joins TRBV9 to TRBJ1-4; no clear D. The sequencing sample was made of non-Treg CD4+ T cells sorted from blood. CDR3 protein: CASSGTSSTNEKLFF. The CDR3 DNA sequence: TGTGCCAGCAGTGGCACGAGCTCAACTAATGAAAAACTGTTTTTT.